This TCR beta chain appears in the sequencing data of a study of blood T cell repertoires in COVID-19. The table came from immunoSEQ multiplex PCR; TCRdb's copy has only in-frame clones and leaves some out. The sample gives approximately 26,000 clones, roughly 84% of which show up once; roughly 12% is in the top ten. CDR3 length equals 17 residues. Material for sequencing was peripheral blood. The V gene is TRBV21-1, the J gene TRBJ2-5; TRBD2, as called in the table, went unchecked against the DNA. TRBV21-1 is given as a pseudogene. The TCR sequence derives from a human donor in a cohort sampled during active COVID-19. The donor label of this sample is uncertain. CDR3 region: CASSEAKLLTGGETQYF. For the CDR3, the DNA is TGTGCCAGCAGCGAAGCAAAGTTATTGACGGGTGGAGAGACCCAGTACTTC.